The text below deals with one TCR beta chain. Its antigen remains unknown. The read comes to an end 3 residues before the CDR3 does, leaving the germline J gene to fill in the end. The sample belongs to a study of T cells in women clearing cervical HPV infection. General observations from the study: Controls had more TRBV6-7 (about 0.16%) than cases (0.11%).

TCRdb's table, derived via immunoSEQ multiplex PCR, lists solely in-frame clones and lacks some. Its table records under 20,000 clones. CDR3 length equals 14 residues. CDR1 ENHRY and CDR2 SYGVKD come from the germline V gene. The V and J genes are TRBV10-3 and TRBJ2-3, with D uncertain. The specimen sequenced was blood buffy coat. This TCR came from a woman aged 18-70 years with a cervical HPV16 infection that either progressed to CIN3+ or cleared (not recorded which). The CDR3 reads CAISAITFDSPQYF. Incomplete CDR3 DNA: TGTGCCATCAGTGCGATAACTTTTGACTCTCCG.